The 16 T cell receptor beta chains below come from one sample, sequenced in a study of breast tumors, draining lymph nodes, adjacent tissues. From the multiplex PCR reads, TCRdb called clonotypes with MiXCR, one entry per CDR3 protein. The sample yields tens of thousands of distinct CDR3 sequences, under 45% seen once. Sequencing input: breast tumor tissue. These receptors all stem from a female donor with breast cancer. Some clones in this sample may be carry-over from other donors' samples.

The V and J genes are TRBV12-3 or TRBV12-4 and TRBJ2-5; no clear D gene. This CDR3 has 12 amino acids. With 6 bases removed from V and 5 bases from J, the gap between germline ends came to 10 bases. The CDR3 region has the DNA TGTGCCAGCAGAGGACCAGCGGAGACCCAGTACTTC. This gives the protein CASRGPAETQYF.

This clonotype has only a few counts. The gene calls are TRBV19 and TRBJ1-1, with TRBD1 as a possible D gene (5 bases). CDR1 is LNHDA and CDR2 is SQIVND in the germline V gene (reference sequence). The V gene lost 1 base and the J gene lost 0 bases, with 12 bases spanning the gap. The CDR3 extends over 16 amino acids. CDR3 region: CASSIGGGGLNTEAFF. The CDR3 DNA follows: TGTGCCAGTAGTATAGGGGGGGGAGGGCTGAACACTGAAGCTTTCTTT.

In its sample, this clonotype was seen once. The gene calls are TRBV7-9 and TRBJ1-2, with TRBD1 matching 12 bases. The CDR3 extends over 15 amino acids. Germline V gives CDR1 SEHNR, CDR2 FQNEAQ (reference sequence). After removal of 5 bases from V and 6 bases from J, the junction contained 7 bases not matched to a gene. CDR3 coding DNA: TGTGCCAGCAGCGGGCCCGGGACAGGGGGCGATGGCTACACCTTC. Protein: CASSGPGTGGDGYTF.

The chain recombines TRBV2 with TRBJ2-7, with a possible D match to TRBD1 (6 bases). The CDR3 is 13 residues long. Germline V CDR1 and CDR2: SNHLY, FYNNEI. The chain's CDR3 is CAHGGKGSYEQYF. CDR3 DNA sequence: TGTGCGCATGGGGGCAAAGGGTCCTACGAGCAGTACTTC. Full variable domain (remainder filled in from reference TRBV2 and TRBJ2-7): EPEVTQTPSHQVTQMGQEVILRCVPISNHLYFYWYRQILGQKVEFLVSFYNNEISEKSEIFDDQFSVERPDGSNFTLKIRSTKLEDSAMYFCAHGGKGSYEQYFGPGTRLTVT.

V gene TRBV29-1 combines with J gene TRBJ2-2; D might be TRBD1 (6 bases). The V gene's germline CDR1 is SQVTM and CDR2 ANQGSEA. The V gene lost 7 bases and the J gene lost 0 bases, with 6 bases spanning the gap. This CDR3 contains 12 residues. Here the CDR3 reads CSGQANTGELFF. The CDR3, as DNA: TGCAGCGGACAGGCGAACACCGGGGAGCTGTTTTTT.

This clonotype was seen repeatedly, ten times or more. For the CDR3, the DNA is TGCAGTGCTAATTGGCGGGAGGGCCTAAACGAGCAGTACTTC. As protein: CSANWREGLNEQYF. The rearrangement uses TRBV20-1 and TRBJ2-7; 9 nucleotides align to TRBD2. The CDR3 runs 14 residues. V shed 4 bases and J 5 bases; nucleotides not matched to a gene: 9. From germline, CDR1 is DFQATT and CDR2 SNEGSKA (reference sequence).

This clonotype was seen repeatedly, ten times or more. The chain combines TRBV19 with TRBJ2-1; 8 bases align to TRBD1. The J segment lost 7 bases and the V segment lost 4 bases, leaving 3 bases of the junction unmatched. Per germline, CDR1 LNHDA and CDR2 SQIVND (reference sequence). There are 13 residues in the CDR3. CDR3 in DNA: TGTGCCAGTAGTACAGGGGGCAAAAATGAGCAGTTCTTC. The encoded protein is CASSTGGKNEQFF.

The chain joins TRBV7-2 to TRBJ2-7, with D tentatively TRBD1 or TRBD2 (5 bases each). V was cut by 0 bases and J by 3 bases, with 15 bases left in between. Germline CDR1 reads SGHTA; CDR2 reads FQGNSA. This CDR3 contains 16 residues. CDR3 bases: TGTGCCAGCAGCTTAGCCCCCGGGACGAGGTTCTACGAGCAGTACTTC. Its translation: CASSLAPGTRFYEQYF. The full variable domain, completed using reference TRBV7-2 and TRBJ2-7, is GAGVSQSPSNKVTEKGKDVELRCDPISGHTALYWYRQSLGQGLEFLIYFQGNSAPDKSGLPSDRFSAERTGGSVSTLTIQRTQQEDSAVYLCASSLAPGTRFYEQYFGPGTRLTVT.

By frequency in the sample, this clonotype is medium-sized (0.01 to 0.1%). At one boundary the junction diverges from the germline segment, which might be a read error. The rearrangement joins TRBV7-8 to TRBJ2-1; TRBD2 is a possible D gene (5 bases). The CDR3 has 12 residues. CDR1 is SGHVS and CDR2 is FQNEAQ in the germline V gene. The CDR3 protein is CCCGYSYNEQFF. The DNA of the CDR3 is TGCTGCTGCGGGTACTCCTACAATGAGCAGTTCTTC.

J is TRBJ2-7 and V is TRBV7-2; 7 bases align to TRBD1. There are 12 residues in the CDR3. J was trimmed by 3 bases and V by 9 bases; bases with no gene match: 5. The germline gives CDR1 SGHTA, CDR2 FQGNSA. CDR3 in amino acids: CASRQGFYEQYF. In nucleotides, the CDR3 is TGTGCCAGTCGACAGGGATTCTACGAGCAGTACTTC.

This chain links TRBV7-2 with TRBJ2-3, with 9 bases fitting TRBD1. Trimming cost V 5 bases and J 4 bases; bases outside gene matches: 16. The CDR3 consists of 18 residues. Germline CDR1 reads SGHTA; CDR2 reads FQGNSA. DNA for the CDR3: TGTGCCAGCAGCATAAGCCCCACGGGACAGGGAGCGGCAGATACGCAGTATTTT. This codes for CASSISPTGQGAADTQYF.

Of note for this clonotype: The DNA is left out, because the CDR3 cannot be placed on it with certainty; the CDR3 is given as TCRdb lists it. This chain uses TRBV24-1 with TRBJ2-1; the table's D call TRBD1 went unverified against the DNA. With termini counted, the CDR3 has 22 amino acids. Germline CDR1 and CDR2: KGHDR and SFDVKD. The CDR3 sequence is CATSEDSSIYLCSGSRQNEQFF.

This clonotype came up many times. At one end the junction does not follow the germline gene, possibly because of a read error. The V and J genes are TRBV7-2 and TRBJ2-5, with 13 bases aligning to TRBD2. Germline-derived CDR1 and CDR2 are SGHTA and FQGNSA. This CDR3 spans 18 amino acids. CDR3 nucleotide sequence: TGTGCCGGCAGCGCCCGGAGGGGACTAGCGGGAAGGGAAGAGACCCAGTACTTC. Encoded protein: CAGSARRGLAGREETQYF. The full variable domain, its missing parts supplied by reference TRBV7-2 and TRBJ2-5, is GAGVSQSPSNKVTEKGKDVELRCDPISGHTALYWYRQSLGQGLEFLIYFQGNSAPDKSGLPSDRFSAERTGGSVSTLTIQRTQQEDSAVYLCAGSARRGLAGREETQYFGPGTRLLVL.

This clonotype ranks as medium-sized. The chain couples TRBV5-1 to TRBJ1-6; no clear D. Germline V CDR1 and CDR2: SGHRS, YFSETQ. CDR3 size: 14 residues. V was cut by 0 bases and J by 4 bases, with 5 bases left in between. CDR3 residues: CASSLDQYNSPLHF. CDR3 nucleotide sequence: TGCGCCAGCAGCTTGGATCAGTATAATTCACCCCTCCACTTT.

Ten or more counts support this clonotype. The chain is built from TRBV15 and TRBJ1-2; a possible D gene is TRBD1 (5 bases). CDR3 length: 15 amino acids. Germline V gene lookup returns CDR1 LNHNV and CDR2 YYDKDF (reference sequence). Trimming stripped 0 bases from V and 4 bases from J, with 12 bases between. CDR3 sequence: CATSRDKGLTYGYTF. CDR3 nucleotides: TGTGCCACCAGCAGAGACAAGGGGCTGACCTATGGCTACACCTTC. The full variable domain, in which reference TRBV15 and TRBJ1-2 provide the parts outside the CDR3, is DAMVIQNPRYQVTQFGKPVTLSCSQTLNHNVMYWYQQKSSQAPKLLFHYYDKDFNNEADTPDNFQSRRPNTSFCFLDIRSPGLGDTAMYLCATSRDKGLTYGYTFGSGTRLTVV.

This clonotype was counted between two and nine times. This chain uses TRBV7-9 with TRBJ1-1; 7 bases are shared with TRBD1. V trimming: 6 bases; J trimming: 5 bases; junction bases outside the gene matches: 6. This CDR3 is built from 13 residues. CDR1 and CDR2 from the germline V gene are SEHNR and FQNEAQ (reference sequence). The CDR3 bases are TGTGCCAGCAGAGGGGGCGGAGAGACTGAAGCTTTCTTT. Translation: CASRGGGETEAFF.